A selection of T cell receptor beta chains follows, all from one sample in a study of T-cell reconstitution after alpha-beta-depleted transplantation in children. TCRdb re-called the PCR reads with MiXCR, one entry per CDR3 protein. The table lists under 450,000 distinct CDR3 sequences, around 15% of them singletons, with around 28% in the top ten. The sequencing used PBMCs, mostly from graft donor cells, collected 360 days after TCRalphabeta/CD19-depleted stem cell transplant. These receptors came from a boy under three years old who had a stem cell transplant for Wiskott-Aldrich syndrome, so the T cells may come from the graft donor. CDR3s include the opening cysteine and the closing phenylalanine or tryptophan. The D gene is left open where the match is weak. Not every row has a clone size; where given, it reads once, few, many or a size class.

d_gene	v_gene	j_gene	abundance	CDR3nt	CDR3aa
.	TRBV24-1	TRBJ2-2	.	TGTGCCACCAGCCAGGGATTTGGCGGGGAGCTGTTTTTT	CATSQGFGGELFF
.	TRBV18	TRBJ2-6	.	TGTGCCAGCTCACCAGGGGTCACGTCTGGGGCCAACGTCCTGACTTTC	CASSPGVTSGANVLTF
TRBD2	TRBV6-2/TRBV6-3	TRBJ2-3	few	TGTGCCAGCAGCAACCGTGAGAGGACTAGTATAGATACGCAGTATTTT	CASSNRERTSIDTQYF
TRBD1	TRBV29-1	TRBJ2-1	.	TGCAGCGCCAGGGGGAGATCCTACAATGAGCAGTTCTTC	CSARGRSYNEQFF
.	TRBV24-1	TRBJ2-5	.	TGTGCCACCAGTGATCCGGGACACCCCCAGGGCCAGTACTTC	CATSDPGHPQGQYF
TRBD2	TRBV4-2	TRBJ2-3	few	TGTGCCAGCAGCCAGATCCGCGGGGGGGCTACGGATACGCAGTATTTT	CASSQIRGGATDTQYF
TRBD2	TRBV10-3	TRBJ2-7	.	TGTGCCATCAGTGGTAGACTAGCGGGAAAAAACGAGCAGTACTTC	CAISGRLAGKNEQYF
.	TRBV15	TRBJ2-5	many	TGTGCCACCAGCAGAGATTCGGAGACCCAGTACTTC	CATSRDSETQYF
TRBD2	TRBV7-8	TRBJ2-7	.	TGTGCCAGCAGCAAAACTCCATTAGCGGGAGGGCCTAAGTACTTC	CASSKTPLAGGPKYF
TRBD1	TRBV11-2	TRBJ2-5	.	TGTGCCAGCAGCCCCCGGTTGACAGGGATGACCCAGTACTTC	CASSPRLTGMTQYF
.	TRBV12-3/TRBV12-4	TRBJ2-1	few	TGTGCCAGCAGTTGGAGGGCGGTGGTTAATGAGCAGTTCTTC	CASSWRAVVNEQFF
TRBD1	TRBV4-3	TRBJ1-2	.	TGCGCCAGCAGCCAAATAACAGGGGATGGCTACACCTTC	CASSQITGDGYTF
TRBD2	TRBV5-5	TRBJ2-7	.	TGTGCCAGCAGCTTAAGCGGACTAGCGGCCGCTAACTACGAGCAGTACTTC	CASSLSGLAAANYEQYF
TRBD2	TRBV12-3/TRBV12-4	TRBJ2-1	.	TGTGCCAGCAGTTTGGGGGGGGTCATGATCTTC	CASSLGGVMIF
.	TRBV29-1	TRBJ1-5	many	TGCAGCGCCCAAGAGGGCAATCAGCCCCAGCATTTT	CSAQEGNQPQHF
TRBD1	TRBV5-1	TRBJ2-1	.	TGCGCCAGCAGCTCAACAGGGGTCAATGAGCAGTTCTTC	CASSSTGVNEQFF
.	TRBV7-9	TRBJ2-1	.	TGTGCCAGCAGCTCATTAGGGAACAATGAGCAGTTCTTC	CASSSLGNNEQFF
.	TRBV3-1	TRBJ2-1	few	TGTGCCAGCAGCCAGAGGGGGGGGCCGGGTGAGCAGTTCTTC	CASSQRGGPGEQFF
.	TRBV20-1	TRBJ2-2	few	TGCAGTGCTAGAGATCGGCTAGGGGGGGAGCTGTTTTTT	CSARDRLGGELFF
.	TRBV5-1	TRBJ2-5	.	TGCGCCAGCAGCTCCTCGTGGGCCTACAGGGACCAAGAGACCCAGTACTTC	CASSSSWAYRDQETQYF
.	TRBV7-8	TRBJ2-1	many	TGTGCCAGCAGCTTAGACAGGGTAAATGAGCAGTTCTTC	CASSLDRVNEQFF
TRBD2	TRBV20-1	TRBJ2-3	many	TGCAGTGCTAGACTTTTAGCGGGGGGGACGGTGAATACGCAGTATTTT	CSARLLAGGTVNTQYF
TRBD2	TRBV20-1	TRBJ2-1	.	TGCAGTGCGACCCCCGGGACTAGCGGGAGTTGGAACTACAATGAGCAGTTCTTC	CSATPGTSGSWNYNEQFF
TRBD2	TRBV15	TRBJ2-1	few	TGTGCCACCAGCAGAGATATGGTTCTAGCGGGCTTTTACAATGAGCAGTTCTTC	CATSRDMVLAGFYNEQFF
.	TRBV5-1	TRBJ1-2	.	TGCGCCAGCAGCCCGGCAGGGACACTGATCCTCTATGGCTACACCTTC	CASSPAGTLILYGYTF
.	TRBV5-1	TRBJ2-5	few	TGCGCCAGCAGCTTGGTTCCTCGGGCCGAGGGAGAGACCCAGTACTTC	CASSLVPRAEGETQYF
.	TRBV28	TRBJ2-1	many	TGTGCCAGCAGGGGTGGGGCGTACCACTACAATGAGCAGTTCTTC	CASRGGAYHYNEQFF
.	TRBV12-3/TRBV12-4	TRBJ2-5	few	TGTGCCAGCAGTTTAGCGGGGACGGCGAGACGAGAGACCCAGTACTTC	CASSLAGTARRETQYF
.	TRBV7-9	TRBJ2-1	.	TGTGCCAGCAGCTTTCTATCGCTAGCGCCCTACAATGAGCAGTTCTTC	CASSFLSLAPYNEQFF
TRBD1	TRBV6-5	TRBJ2-3	few	TGTGCCAGCAGTTACCTGGACAGGGCCACAGATACGCAGTATTTT	CASSYLDRATDTQYF
.	TRBV6-1	TRBJ2-6	.	TGTGCCAGCACCATAAGGTCTGGGGCCAACGTCCTGACTTTC	CASTIRSGANVLTF
TRBD1	TRBV12-3/TRBV12-4	TRBJ1-2	.	TGTGCCAGCAGCCGGGACAGGGCTAACGATGGCTACACCTTC	CASSRDRANDGYTF
TRBD2	TRBV2	TRBJ2-7	.	TGTGCCAGCAGTGATTTACTAGCGGGATTGGGGGACGAGCAGTACTTC	CASSDLLAGLGDEQYF